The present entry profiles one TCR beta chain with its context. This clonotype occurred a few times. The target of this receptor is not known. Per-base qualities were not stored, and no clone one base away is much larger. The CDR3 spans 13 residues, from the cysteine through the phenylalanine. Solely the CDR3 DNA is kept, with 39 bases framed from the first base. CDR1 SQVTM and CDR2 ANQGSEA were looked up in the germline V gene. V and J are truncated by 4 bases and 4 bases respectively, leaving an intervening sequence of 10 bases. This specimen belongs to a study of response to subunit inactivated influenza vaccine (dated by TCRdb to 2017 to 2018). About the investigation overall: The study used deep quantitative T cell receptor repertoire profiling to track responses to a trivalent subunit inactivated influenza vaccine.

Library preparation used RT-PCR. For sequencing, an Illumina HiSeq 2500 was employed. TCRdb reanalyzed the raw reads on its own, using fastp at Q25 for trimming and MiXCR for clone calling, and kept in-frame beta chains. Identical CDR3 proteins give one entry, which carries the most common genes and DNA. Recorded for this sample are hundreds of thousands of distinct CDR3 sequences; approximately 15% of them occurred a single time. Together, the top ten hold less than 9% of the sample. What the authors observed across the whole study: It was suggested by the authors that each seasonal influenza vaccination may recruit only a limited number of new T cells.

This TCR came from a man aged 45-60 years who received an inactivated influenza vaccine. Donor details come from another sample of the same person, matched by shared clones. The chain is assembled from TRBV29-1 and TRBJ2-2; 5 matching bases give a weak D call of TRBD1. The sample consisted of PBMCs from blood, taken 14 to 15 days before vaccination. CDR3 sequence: CSVGRQTTGELFF. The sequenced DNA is TGCAGCGTTGGGAGACAGACCACCGGGGAGCTGTTTTTT.